This T cell receptor (beta chain) appears in the sequencing data of a study of CD8 T cells in Susac syndrome. This clonotype was detected only a few times. RNA was extracted with the RNeasy kit, and a quantity of roughly 0.5 to 1 ug was reverse transcribed using random hexamers. The TCR beta CDR3 was amplified by immunoSEQ multiplex PCR across 54 Vbeta, 13 Jbeta. One entry per CDR3 protein, called by TCRdb with MiXCR from the immunoSEQ multiplex PCR reads. The table includes around 300,000 distinct CDR3 sequences, around nine tenths detected once. Germline CDR1 reads MGHRA; CDR2 reads YSYEKL. With 1 base removed from V and 6 bases from J, the gap between germline ends came to 15 bases. The CDR3 contains 15 residues. The multiple sclerosis control group comprised treatment-naive patients with stable or active relapsing-remitting disease.

This receptor was obtained from a human donor with multiple sclerosis. Sequencing was done on a sample of CD8+ T cells from PBMCs. The V gene is TRBV4-1, the J gene TRBJ1-1; unclear D gene. The CDR3: CASSQVFSADAEAFF. The CDR3 nucleotides read TGCGCCAGCAGCCAAGTATTTTCGGCGGACGCTGAAGCTTTCTTT.